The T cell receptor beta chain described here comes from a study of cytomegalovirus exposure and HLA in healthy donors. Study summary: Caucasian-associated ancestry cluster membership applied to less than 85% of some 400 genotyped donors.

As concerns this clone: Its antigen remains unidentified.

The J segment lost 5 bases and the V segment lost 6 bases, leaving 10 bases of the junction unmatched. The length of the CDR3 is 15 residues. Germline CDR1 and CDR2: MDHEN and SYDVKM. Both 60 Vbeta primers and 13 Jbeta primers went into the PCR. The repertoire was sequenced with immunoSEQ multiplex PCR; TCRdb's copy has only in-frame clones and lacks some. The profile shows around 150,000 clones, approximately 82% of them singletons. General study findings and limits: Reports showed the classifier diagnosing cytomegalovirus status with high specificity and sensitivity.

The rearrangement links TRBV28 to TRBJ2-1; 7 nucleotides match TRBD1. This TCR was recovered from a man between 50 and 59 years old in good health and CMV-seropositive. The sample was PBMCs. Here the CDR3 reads CASRDRAPLDNEQFF. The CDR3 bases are TGTGCCAGCAGAGACAGGGCCCCCCTTGACAATGAGCAGTTCTTC.